The subject of this entry is one T cell receptor (beta chain). Its antigen is undetermined. This sample also contains other DNA sequences that code for the same CDR3. The CDR3 is 13 residues long. The germline CDR1 and CDR2 sequences are MDHEN and SYDVKM. Trimming shortened V by 6 bases and J by 1 base, and 7 bases separated the two germline ends. The data derive from a study of Ad26.COV2.S vaccination and SARS-CoV-2 variants. Across the whole study: Sample donor was a member of the COV1001 Ad26.COV2.S trial arm. Study observations and caveats: Total T cell responses may have been underestimated by the TCR breadth and depth analyses. Substantial post-vaccination breadth of spike-specific CD8+ and CD4+ T cell responses was reported. Vaccinated individuals (as opposed to placebo recipients) had higher spike-specific TCR breadth.

The treatment: roughly 18 received Ad26.COV2.S at low or high dose, single or two shots; about 5 received placebo; per-sample allocation not given. The study sampled participants on day 63 after the first vaccine or placebo injection. Libraries were prepared by immunoSEQ multiplex PCR; TCRdb keeps only in-frame clonotypes and omits some of them. The table includes roughly 320,000 clones, about 85% detected once. The chain couples TRBV28 to TRBJ1-5; D remains ambiguous. The receptor was isolated from a person between 18 and 65 years old who received the Ad26.COV2.S COVID-19 vaccine or a placebo. Source: peripheral blood, taken in a trial of Ad26.COV2.S vaccine versus placebo. CDR3: CASSPVSNQPQHF. The CDR3, as DNA: TGTGCCAGCAGCCCAGTAAGCAATCAGCCCCAGCATTTT.